This T cell receptor beta chain was recorded in a study of cytomegalovirus exposure and HLA in healthy donors. Findings and caveats of the study: A few chains linked to CMV were shown in vitro to be specific for CMV antigens.

A few counts support this clone. No antigen is known for it. The same CDR3 arises from other DNA sequences in this sample as well. With 2 bases clipped from V and 4 bases from J, the junction kept 2 bases outside the gene matches. The CDR3 runs 15 residues. Looked up from germline, CDR1 is SGHRS and CDR2 is YFSETQ. PCR used 60 Vbeta primers and 13 Jbeta primers. Profiled with immunoSEQ multiplex PCR; TCRdb holds only in-frame clones, not every one. This sample has around 99,000 clones, with 60% to 80% found just once. V is TRBV5-1 and J is TRBJ2-5; 13 nucleotides match TRBD2. The sample comprised PBMCs. This sequence originates from a man aged 40-50 years in good health and CMV-seronegative. The CDR3 region is CASSFGLAGVETQYF. In DNA form, the CDR3 reads TGCGCCAGCAGCTTCGGACTAGCGGGGGTAGAGACCCAGTACTTC.